These 27 T cell receptor beta chains originate from one sample sequenced in a study of blood T cell repertoires in COVID-19. The assay was immunoSEQ multiplex PCR, and TCRdb's table has in-frame clones only and misses some. This table holds almost 250,000 clones, about 87% found once. The sequenced sample was PBMCs or T cells enriched from blood (not recorded which). These receptors all stem from a woman aged 45-59 years who had recovered from COVID-19.

The chain has TRBV15 and TRBJ1-1, with no clear D. This CDR3 spans 15 amino acids. V dropped 4 bases and J dropped 1 base, with 13 bases sitting between them. CDR1 and CDR2 from the germline V gene are LNHNV and YYDKDF (reference sequence). The DNA for the CDR3 is TGTGCCACCAGCAAGTCAGGTACGGAGAACACTGAAGCTTTCTTT. This encodes CATSKSGTENTEAFF.

The chain uses TRBV18 and TRBJ1-1; no reliable D call. The CDR3 length is 13 residues. With 6 bases removed from V and 4 bases from J, the gap between germline ends came to 12 bases. Germline CDR1 and CDR2: KGHSH and LQKENI. The CDR3 loop is CASSPSEGTEAFF. Written as DNA, the CDR3 is TGTGCCAGCTCCCCGAGCGAGGGCACTGAAGCTTTCTTT.

In nucleotides, the CDR3 is TGTGCCAGTAGCCTTGGACAAGGATATGGCTACACCTTC. Translated, it gives CASSLGQGYGYTF. This chain connects TRBV19 to TRBJ1-2, with D perhaps TRBD1 (5 bases). This CDR3 comprises 13 residues. Germline CDR1 is LNHDA and CDR2 is SQIVND (reference sequence). Trimming took 6 bases from V and 5 from J, leaving 13 bases between them.

The rearrangement links TRBV7-3 to TRBJ2-2; 8 positions agree with TRBD1. The ends lost 1 base at V and 7 bases at J; junction bases unmatched: 14. Germline V CDR1 and CDR2: SGHTA, FQGTGA. CDR3 length equals 18 residues. The CDR3: CASSLSYGPGGASGELFF. The CDR3 nucleotides are TGTGCCAGCAGCTTAAGTTATGGTCCAGGGGGCGCGAGCGGGGAGCTGTTTTTT.

The sample holds one count of this clone. This rearrangement joins TRBV6-6 to TRBJ2-5; 7 bases map to TRBD1. This CDR3 spans 14 amino acids. J was trimmed by 7 bases and V by 2 bases; bases with no gene match: 7. From germline, CDR1 is MNHNY and CDR2 SVGAGI (reference sequence). The CDR3 coding sequence is TGTGCCAGCAGTTACGGGACAGCTTGGGTGACCCAGTACTTC. This translates into CASSYGTAWVTQYF.

The chain couples TRBV18 to TRBJ2-7; D possibly corresponds to TRBD2 (5 bases). CDR3 length: 17 amino acids. V lost 2 bases to trimming and J lost 5 bases, with 22 bases between them. Germline CDR1 reads KGHSH; CDR2 reads LQKENI. The CDR3 DNA sequence: TGTGCCAGCTCACCAGTCCTTTCTAGCACAAGCGTCCACGAGCAGTACTTC. This sequence encodes CASSPVLSSTSVHEQYF.

The chain carries TRBV6-2 or TRBV6-3 and TRBJ2-1; perhaps TRBD2 as D (6 bases). Trimming removed 6 bases from V and 3 bases from J, with 15 bases in between. This CDR3 is built from 15 residues. Germline CDR1 MNHEY, CDR2 SVGEGT. The CDR3 coding sequence is TGTGCCAGCAGCTCCAGCGGGCCCGTCTACAATGAGCAGTTCTTC. Translation: CASSSSGPVYNEQFF.

V gene TRBV13 combines with J gene TRBJ1-3; TRBD1 is a possible D gene (5 bases). The length of the CDR3 is 18 residues. CDR1 is PRHDT, CDR2 FYEKMQ, per germline (reference sequence). The V end lost 4 bases, the J end lost 1 base, and 20 bases lay between the germline ends. The CDR3 DNA sequence: TGTGCCAGCAGCTGGACCCTTCAGGGCCCCGGTTCTGGAAACACCATATATTTT. Translating gives CASSWTLQGPGSGNTIYF.

This chain joins TRBV6-2 or TRBV6-3 and TRBJ1-1; 7 nucleotides align to TRBD1. Germline V lookup: CDR1 MNHEY, CDR2 SVGEGT. This CDR3 is built from 17 residues. V was clipped by 3 bases and J by 1 base; unmatched bases: 11. The CDR3, as DNA: TGTGCCAGCAGTTATCTTGGGACAGCGATCAAGAACACTGAAGCTTTCTTT. This sequence encodes CASSYLGTAIKNTEAFF.

This chain uses TRBV20-1 with TRBJ2-1, with D perhaps TRBD2 (6 bases). Germline V lookup: CDR1 DFQATT, CDR2 SNEGSKA (reference sequence). This CDR3 comprises 11 residues. This CDR3 reads CQAGSYNEQFF. The CDR3 nucleotides read TGCCAGGCGGGATCCTACAATGAGCAGTTCTTC.

This clone was detected only a few times. The V and J genes are TRBV5-4 and TRBJ2-5; 9 bases fit TRBD1. Trimming removed 2 bases from V and 5 bases from J; junction bases left unmatched: 7. CDR1 and CDR2 (germline): SGHNT, YYREEE (reference sequence). This CDR3 is built from 15 residues. The DNA for the CDR3 is TGTGCCAGCAGCTTTACACAGGGGGCCGGGGAGACCCAGTACTTC. Its translation: CASSFTQGAGETQYF.

This clone turned up a few times. CDR3 sequence (DNA): TGTGCCAGCTCCAGGTCACGTGCAACTAATGAAAAACTGTTTTTT. Translating gives CASSRSRATNEKLFF. This chain joins TRBV27 and TRBJ1-4; D remains ambiguous. Germline V CDR1 and CDR2: MNHEY, SMNVEV (reference sequence). The CDR3 extends over 15 amino acids. Between the trimmed V and J ends, which lost 8 bases and 0 bases, there was a span of 13 bases.

The gene calls are TRBV4-2 and TRBJ1-1, with 7 bases aligning to TRBD1. J was trimmed by 8 bases and V by 4 bases; bases with no gene match: 7. Germline-derived CDR1 and CDR2 are LGHNA and YNFKEQ. The CDR3 sequence is 13 residues long. The DNA of the CDR3 is TGTGCCAGCAGCCTGCGGGACAGACTAGAAGCTTTCTTT. Protein: CASSLRDRLEAFF.

The rearrangement joins TRBV18 to TRBJ1-4; 9 positions agree with TRBD1. Germline V gene data show CDR1 as KGHSH and CDR2 as LQKENI. Trimming took 2 bases from V and 13 from J; bases not matched to a gene: 17. CDR3 length: 17 amino acids. The CDR3 here is CASSPWFLGQGGGRLFF. The DNA for the CDR3 is TGTGCCAGCTCACCATGGTTTCTGGGACAGGGCGGTGGACGACTGTTTTTT. Using reference TRBV18 and TRBJ1-4 for the parts outside the CDR3, the full variable domain is NAGVMQNPRHLVRRRGQEARLRCSPMKGHSHVYWYRQLPEEGLKFMVYLQKENIIDESGMPKERFSAEFPKEGPSILRIQQVVRGDSAAYFCASSPWFLGQGGGRLFFGSGTQLSVL.

V usage is TRBV28 and J usage is TRBJ1-5, with D maybe TRBD1 (6 bases). V lost 5 bases and J lost 1, with 15 bases in between. The CDR3 sequence is 16 residues long. The germline gives CDR1 MDHEN, CDR2 SYDVKM. This CDR3 is CASSQSTGYSNQPQHF. The CDR3 DNA reads TGTGCCAGCAGTCAATCAACAGGGTACAGCAATCAGCCCCAGCATTTT.

The chain uses TRBV28 and TRBJ2-2; 8 nucleotides match TRBD2. The CDR3 is 15 residues long. Per the germline V gene, CDR1 is MDHEN and CDR2 is SYDVKM. V lost 8 bases and J lost 3; bases outside the gene matches: 8. This CDR3 is CASFESGGYTGELFF. CDR3 coding DNA: TGTGCCAGCTTTGAGAGCGGGGGCTACACCGGGGAGCTGTTTTTT. Full variable domain (missing parts from reference TRBV28 and TRBJ2-2): DVKVTQSSRYLVKRTGEKVFLECVQDMDHENMFWYRQDPGLGLRLIYFSYDVKMKEKGDIPEGYSVSREKKERFSLILESASTNQTSMYLCASFESGGYTGELFFGEGSRLTVL.

The rearrangement uses TRBV19 and TRBJ1-2; D not certain. Trimming shortened V by 5 bases and J by 5 bases, and 15 bases separated the two germline ends. CDR3 size: 14 residues. In germline, CDR1 is LNHDA, CDR2 SQIVND (reference sequence). For the CDR3, the DNA is TGTGCCAGTAGTTCGAGGGTTGGGGAATATGGCTACACCTTC. Translation gives CASSSRVGEYGYTF.

The J gene is TRBJ2-4, the V gene TRBV13, with D maybe TRBD2 (6 bases). Trimming took 5 bases from V and 6 from J, leaving 23 bases between them. The CDR3 is made up of 17 amino acids. The V gene's germline CDR1 is PRHDT and CDR2 FYEKMQ (reference sequence). The CDR3: CASSARGDSPEVNIQYF. CDR3 sequence (DNA): TGTGCCAGCAGCGCTAGAGGGGACTCCCCGGAGGTAAACATTCAGTACTTC.

The chain combines TRBV10-3 with TRBJ2-1, with 8 bases aligning to TRBD2. This CDR3 spans 19 amino acids. With 6 bases clipped from V and 1 base from J, the junction kept 17 bases outside the gene matches. Germline CDR1 ENHRY, CDR2 SYGVKD. The CDR3 protein is CAIRGVGAGGGGSYNEQFF. As DNA, the CDR3 is TGTGCCATCAGGGGGGTAGGGGCGGGAGGCGGAGGTTCCTACAATGAGCAGTTCTTC.

The genes are TRBV28 and TRBJ1-1; D not resolved. Germline loops: CDR1 MDHEN, CDR2 SYDVKM. V was trimmed by 7 bases and J by 7 bases, leaving 19 bases between them. The CDR3 sequence is 14 residues long. CDR3 coding DNA: TGTGCCAGCACCCTTTCCCCCATGACACTTGAAGCTTTCTTT. Protein sequence: CASTLSPMTLEAFF.

This clone was recorded only once. This sequence joins TRBV12-3 or TRBV12-4 and TRBJ1-1; 7 nucleotides match TRBD1. V shed 4 bases, J shed 1 base, and the junction held 0 bases outside the gene matches. CDR3 length equals 13 residues. CDR3 nucleotides: TGTGCCAGCAGTTGGACAGGGAACACTGAAGCTTTCTTT. It yields the protein CASSWTGNTEAFF.

CDR3 sequence: CASSAPTSGSHGIAYEQYF. CDR3 in DNA: TGTGCCAGCAGTGCCCCGACTAGCGGGAGTCACGGCATAGCCTACGAGCAGTACTTC. V is TRBV6-1 and J is TRBJ2-7; TRBD2 matches at 12 bases. The CDR3 length is 19 residues. The V gene's germline CDR1 is MNHNS and CDR2 SASEGT. After removal of 4 bases from V and 2 bases from J, the junction contained 15 bases not matched to a gene.

The chain has TRBV3-1 (or the pseudogene TRBV3-2) and TRBJ2-2; D not resolved. Looked up from germline, CDR1 is LGHDT and CDR2 is YNNKEL (reference sequence). V was clipped by 1 base and J by 0 bases, with 12 bases between them. This CDR3 has 17 amino acids. The CDR3 here is CASSQVSRVANTGELFF. The DNA of the CDR3 is TGTGCCAGCAGCCAAGTCTCTCGGGTCGCGAACACCGGGGAGCTGTTTTTT.

The chain joins TRBV9 to TRBJ2-7, with a weak D call TRBD2 (6 bases). The V and J ends lost 1 base and 2 bases respectively, with 13 bases between them. CDR1 and CDR2 from the germline V gene are SGDLS and YYNGEE. The CDR3 consists of 15 residues. The CDR3 region is CASSVTSWGAYEQYF. DNA of the CDR3: TGTGCCAGCAGCGTAACCTCGTGGGGGGCCTACGAGCAGTACTTC.

This clone occurred once. CDR3: CATLDRGLPLDGYTF. CDR3 sequence (DNA): TGTGCCACCCTCGACAGGGGCCTCCCTTTGGATGGCTACACCTTC. This chain joins TRBV6-5 and TRBJ1-2; 8 nucleotides align to TRBD1. The CDR3 has 15 amino acids. After removal of 10 bases from V and 6 bases from J, the junction contained 16 bases not matched to a gene. Germline CDR1 reads MNHEY; CDR2 reads SVGAGI.

The chain joins TRBV7-8 to TRBJ1-5; D is possibly TRBD1 (6 bases). Germline values: CDR1 SGHVS, CDR2 FQNEAQ. Trimming cost V 5 bases and J 0 bases, with 11 bases left between them. The CDR3 runs to 15 residues. CDR3 sequence (DNA): TGTGCCAGCAGCCCGCGACAGGATAGCAATCAGCCCCAGCATTTT. Its translation: CASSPRQDSNQPQHF.

V and J are TRBV4-1 and TRBJ1-1, with D possibly matching TRBD1 (5 bases). CDR3 size: 15 residues. Germline V CDR1 and CDR2: MGHRA, YSYEKL. Trimming left V 1 base short and J 4 bases short, with 13 bases between. This chain's CDR3 is CASSQGHSGRTEAFF. In nucleotides, the CDR3 is TGCGCCAGCAGCCAAGGGCATTCAGGGCGCACTGAAGCTTTCTTT.